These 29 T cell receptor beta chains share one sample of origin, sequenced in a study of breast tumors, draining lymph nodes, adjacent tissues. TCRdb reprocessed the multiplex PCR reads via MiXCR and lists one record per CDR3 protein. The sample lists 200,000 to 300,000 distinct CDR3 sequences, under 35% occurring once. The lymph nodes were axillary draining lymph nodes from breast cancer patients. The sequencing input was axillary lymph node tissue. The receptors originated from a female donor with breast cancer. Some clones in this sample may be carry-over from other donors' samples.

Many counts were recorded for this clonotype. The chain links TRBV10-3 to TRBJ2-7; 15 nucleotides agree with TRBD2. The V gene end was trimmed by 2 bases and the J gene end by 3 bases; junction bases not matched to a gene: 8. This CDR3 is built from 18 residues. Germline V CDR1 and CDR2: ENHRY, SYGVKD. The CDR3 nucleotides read TGTGCCATCAGTGAGCGGGGACTAGCGGGAGGATCATTCTACGAGCAGTACTTC. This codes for CAISERGLAGGSFYEQYF.

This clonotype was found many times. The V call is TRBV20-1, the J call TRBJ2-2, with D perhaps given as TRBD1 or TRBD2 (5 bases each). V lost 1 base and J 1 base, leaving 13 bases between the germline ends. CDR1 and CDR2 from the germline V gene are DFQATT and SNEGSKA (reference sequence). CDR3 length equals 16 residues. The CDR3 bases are TGCAGTGCTAGAGGCCATGGGGCGGGGAACACCGGGGAGCTGTTTTTT. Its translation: CSARGHGAGNTGELFF.

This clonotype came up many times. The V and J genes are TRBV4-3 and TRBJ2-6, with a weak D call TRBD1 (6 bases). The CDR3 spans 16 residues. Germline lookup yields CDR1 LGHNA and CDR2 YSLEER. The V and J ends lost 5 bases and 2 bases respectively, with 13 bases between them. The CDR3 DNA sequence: TGCGCCAGCAGCGAGAACGCAGGGGCTGGGGCCAACGTCCTGACTTTC. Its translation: CASSENAGAGANVLTF.

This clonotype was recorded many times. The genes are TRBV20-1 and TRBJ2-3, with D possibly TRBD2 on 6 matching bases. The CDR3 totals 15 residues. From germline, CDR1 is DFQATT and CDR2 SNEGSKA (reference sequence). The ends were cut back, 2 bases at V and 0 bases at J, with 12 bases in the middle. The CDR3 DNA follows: TGCAGTGCTAGACGGGACTCCCGAAGCACAGATACGCAGTATTTT. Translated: CSARRDSRSTDTQYF.

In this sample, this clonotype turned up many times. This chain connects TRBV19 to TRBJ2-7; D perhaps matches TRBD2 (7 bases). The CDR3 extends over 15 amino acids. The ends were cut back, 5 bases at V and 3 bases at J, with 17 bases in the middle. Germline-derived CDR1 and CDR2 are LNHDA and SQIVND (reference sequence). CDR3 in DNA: TGTGCCAGTAGTCCCCGAGGGGGGGGAGGCTACGAGCAGTACTTC. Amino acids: CASSPRGGGGYEQYF.

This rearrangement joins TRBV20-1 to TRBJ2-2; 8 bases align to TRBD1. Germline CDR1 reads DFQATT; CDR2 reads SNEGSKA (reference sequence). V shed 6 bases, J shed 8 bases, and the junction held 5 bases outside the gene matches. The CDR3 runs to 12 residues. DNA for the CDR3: TGCAGTGCAAGGGGACAGGATGGGGAGCTGTTTTTT. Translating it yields CSARGQDGELFF.

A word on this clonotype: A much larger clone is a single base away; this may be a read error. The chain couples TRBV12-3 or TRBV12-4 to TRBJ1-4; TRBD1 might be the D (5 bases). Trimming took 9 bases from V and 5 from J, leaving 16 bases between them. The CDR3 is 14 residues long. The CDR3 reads CARHPGTGNEKLFF. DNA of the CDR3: TGTGCCAGACACCCGGGTACAGGCAATGAAAAACTGTTTTTT.

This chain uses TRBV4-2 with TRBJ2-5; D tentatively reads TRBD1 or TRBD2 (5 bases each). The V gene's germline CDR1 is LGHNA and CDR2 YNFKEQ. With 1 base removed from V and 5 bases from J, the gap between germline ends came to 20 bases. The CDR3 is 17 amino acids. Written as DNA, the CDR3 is TGTGCCAGCAGCCAAGGACCCGCGTCCTGGGACGGGGAGACCCAGTACTTC. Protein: CASSQGPASWDGETQYF.

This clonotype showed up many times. Here the CDR3 reads CASSQDGPFGYEQYF. Here the CDR3 DNA reads TGCGCCAGCAGCCAAGATGGACCGTTTGGATACGAGCAGTACTTC. The chain links TRBV4-1 to TRBJ2-7, with unresolved D. The germline CDR1 and CDR2 sequences are MGHRA and YSYEKL. This CDR3 has 15 residues. Trimming pared 0 bases from V and 4 bases from J, leaving 13 bases between.

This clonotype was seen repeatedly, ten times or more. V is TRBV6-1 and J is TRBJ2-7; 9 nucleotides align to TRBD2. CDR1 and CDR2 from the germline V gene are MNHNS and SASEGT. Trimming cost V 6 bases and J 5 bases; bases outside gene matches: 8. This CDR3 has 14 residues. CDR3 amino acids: CASSPSGKINEQYF. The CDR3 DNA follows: TGTGCCAGCAGCCCTAGCGGGAAAATCAACGAGCAGTACTTC.

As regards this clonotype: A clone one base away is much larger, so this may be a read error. CDR3 DNA sequence: TGTGCCGGCAGCTTCGGAGCGGGCGACACCGGGGAGCTGTTTTTT. Amino acids: CAGSFGAGDTGELFF. The V call is TRBV5-4, the J call TRBJ2-2, with a possible D match to TRBD2 (6 bases). The CDR3 sequence is 15 residues long. Germline V CDR1 and CDR2: SGHNT, YYREEE (reference sequence).

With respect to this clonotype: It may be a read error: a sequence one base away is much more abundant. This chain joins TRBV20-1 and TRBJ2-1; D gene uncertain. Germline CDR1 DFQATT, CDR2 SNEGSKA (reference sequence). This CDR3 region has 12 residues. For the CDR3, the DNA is TGCAGTGCTAGGGCTGGGTACAATGAGCCGTTCTTC. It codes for CSARAGYNEPFF.

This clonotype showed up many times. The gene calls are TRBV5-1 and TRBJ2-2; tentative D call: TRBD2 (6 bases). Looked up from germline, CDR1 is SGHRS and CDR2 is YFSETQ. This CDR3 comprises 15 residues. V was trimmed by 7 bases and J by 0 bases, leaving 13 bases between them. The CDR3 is CASGRASANTGELFF. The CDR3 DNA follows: TGCGCCAGCGGGCGGGCTAGCGCGAACACCGGGGAGCTGTTTTTT.

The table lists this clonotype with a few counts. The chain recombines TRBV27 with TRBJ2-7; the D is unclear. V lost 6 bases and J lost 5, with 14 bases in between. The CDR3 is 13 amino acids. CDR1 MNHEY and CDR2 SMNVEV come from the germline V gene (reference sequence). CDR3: CASRLTPFHEQYF. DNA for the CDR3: TGTGCCAGCAGACTAACCCCCTTCCACGAGCAGTACTTC.

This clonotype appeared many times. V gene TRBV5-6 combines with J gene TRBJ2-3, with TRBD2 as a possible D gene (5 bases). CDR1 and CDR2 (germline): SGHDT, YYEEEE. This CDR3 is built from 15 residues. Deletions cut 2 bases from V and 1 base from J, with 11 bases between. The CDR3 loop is CASSFLDFGTDTQYF. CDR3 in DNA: TGTGCCAGCAGCTTCTTGGACTTTGGCACAGATACGCAGTATTTT.

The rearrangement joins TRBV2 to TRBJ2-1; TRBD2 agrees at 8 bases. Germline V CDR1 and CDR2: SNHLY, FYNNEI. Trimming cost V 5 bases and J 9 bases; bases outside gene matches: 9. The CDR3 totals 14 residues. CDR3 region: CASSWGLAGTEQFF. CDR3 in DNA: TGTGCCAGCAGTTGGGGGCTAGCGGGCACTGAGCAGTTCTTC.

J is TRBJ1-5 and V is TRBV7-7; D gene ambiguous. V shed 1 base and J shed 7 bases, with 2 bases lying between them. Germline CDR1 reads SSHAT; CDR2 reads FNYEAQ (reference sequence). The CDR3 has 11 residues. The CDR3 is CASSLEQPQHF. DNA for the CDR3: TGTGCCAGCAGCTTAGAACAGCCCCAGCATTTT.

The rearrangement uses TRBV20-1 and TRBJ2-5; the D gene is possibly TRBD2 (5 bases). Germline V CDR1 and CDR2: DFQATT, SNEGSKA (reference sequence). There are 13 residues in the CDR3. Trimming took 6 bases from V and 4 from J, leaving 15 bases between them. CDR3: CSAPDGIRETQYF. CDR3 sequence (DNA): TGCAGTGCGCCAGACGGGATACGAGAGACCCAGTACTTC.

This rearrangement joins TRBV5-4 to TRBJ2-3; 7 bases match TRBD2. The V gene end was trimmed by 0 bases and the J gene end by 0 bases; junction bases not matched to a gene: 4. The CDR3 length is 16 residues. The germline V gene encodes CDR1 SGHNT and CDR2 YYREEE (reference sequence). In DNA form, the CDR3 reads TGTGCCAGCAGCTTGGGGGGGGGGACTAGCACAGATACGCAGTATTTT. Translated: CASSLGGGTSTDTQYF.

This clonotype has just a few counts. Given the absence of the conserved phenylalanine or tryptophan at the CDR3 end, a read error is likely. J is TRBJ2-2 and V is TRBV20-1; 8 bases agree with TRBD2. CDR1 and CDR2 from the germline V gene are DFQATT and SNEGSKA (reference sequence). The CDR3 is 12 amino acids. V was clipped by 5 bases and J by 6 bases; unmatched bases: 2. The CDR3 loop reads CSAQREPGELFS. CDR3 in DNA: TGCAGTGCTCAGCGGGAGCCCGGGGAGCTGTTTTCT.

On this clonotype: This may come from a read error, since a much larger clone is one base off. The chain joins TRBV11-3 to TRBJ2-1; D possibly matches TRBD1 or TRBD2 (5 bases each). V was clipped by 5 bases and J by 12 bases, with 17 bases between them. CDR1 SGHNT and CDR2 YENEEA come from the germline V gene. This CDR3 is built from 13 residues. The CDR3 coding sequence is TGTGCCAGCAGCGCTGGCGTAGATGGGGGGCAGTTCTTC. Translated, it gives CASSAGVDGGQFF.

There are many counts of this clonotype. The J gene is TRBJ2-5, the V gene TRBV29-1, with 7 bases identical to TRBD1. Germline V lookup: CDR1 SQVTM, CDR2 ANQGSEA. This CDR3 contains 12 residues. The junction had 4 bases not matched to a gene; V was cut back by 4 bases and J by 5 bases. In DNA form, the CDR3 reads TGCAGCGTTGGACAGGGTGATGAGACCCAGTACTTC. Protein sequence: CSVGQGDETQYF. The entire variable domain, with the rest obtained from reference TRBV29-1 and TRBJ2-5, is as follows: SAVISQKPSRDICQRGTSLTIQCQVDSQVTMMFWYRQQPGQSLTLIATANQGSEATYESGFVIDKFPISRPNLTFSTLTVSNMSPEDSSIYLCSVGQGDETQYFGPGTRLLVL.

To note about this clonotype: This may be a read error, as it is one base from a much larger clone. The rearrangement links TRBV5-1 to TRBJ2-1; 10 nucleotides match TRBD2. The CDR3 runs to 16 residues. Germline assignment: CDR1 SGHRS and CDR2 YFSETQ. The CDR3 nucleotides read TGCGCCAGCAGCAGACTTCTAGCGGGAGAACACAATGAGCAGTCCTTC. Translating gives CASSRLLAGEHNEQSF.

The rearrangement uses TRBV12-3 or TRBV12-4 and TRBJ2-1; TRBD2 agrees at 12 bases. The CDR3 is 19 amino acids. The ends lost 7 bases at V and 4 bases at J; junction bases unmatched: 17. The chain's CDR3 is CASTPGVASGRGLYNEQFF. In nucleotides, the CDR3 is TGTGCCAGCACCCCCGGGGTGGCTAGCGGGAGGGGATTGTACAATGAGCAGTTCTTC.

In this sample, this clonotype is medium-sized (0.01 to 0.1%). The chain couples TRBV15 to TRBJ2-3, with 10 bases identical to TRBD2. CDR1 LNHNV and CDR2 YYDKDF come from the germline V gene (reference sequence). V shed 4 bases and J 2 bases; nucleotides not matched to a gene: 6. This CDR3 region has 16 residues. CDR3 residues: CATSTTSGTVTDTQYF. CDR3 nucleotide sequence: TGTGCCACCAGCACCACTAGCGGGACAGTCACAGATACGCAGTATTTT.

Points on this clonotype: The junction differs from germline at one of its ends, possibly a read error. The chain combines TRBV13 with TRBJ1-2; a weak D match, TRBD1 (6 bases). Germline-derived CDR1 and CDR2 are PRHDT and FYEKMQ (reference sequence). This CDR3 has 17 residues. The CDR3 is CASSPRLRHRDNYGYAF. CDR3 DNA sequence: TGTGCCAGCAGCCCCCGGTTAAGGCATCGGGACAACTATGGCTACGCCTTC.

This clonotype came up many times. The CDR3 DNA is TGTGCCAGTAGACAGGGGATAGTCAACGTCCTGACTTTC. The encoded protein is CASRQGIVNVLTF. V gene TRBV19 combines with J gene TRBJ2-6, with TRBD1 identical over 7 bases. CDR1 LNHDA and CDR2 SQIVND come from the germline V gene (reference sequence). J gave up 9 bases and V 6 bases, and 5 bases lay outside the gene matches. The length of the CDR3 is 13 residues.

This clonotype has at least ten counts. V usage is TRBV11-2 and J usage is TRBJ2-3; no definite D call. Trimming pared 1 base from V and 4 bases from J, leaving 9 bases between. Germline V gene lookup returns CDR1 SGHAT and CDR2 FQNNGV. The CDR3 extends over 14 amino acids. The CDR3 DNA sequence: TGTGCCAGCAGCTTAGCCCCACGGGCAGATACGCAGTATTTT. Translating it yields CASSLAPRADTQYF.

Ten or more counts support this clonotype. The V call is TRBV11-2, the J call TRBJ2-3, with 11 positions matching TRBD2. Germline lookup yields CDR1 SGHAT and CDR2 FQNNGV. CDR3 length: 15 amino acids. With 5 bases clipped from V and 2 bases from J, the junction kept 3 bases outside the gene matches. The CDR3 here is CASSQGLADTDTQYF. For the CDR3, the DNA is TGTGCCAGCAGCCAGGGACTAGCGGACACAGATACGCAGTATTTT.